This T cell receptor beta chain was obtained from a study of T-cell reconstitution after alpha-beta-depleted transplantation in children. Germline V CDR1 and CDR2: MNHNS, SASEGT. The CDR3 has 17 amino acids. V lost 6 bases, J lost 2 bases, and 19 bases lay in between. Unique molecular identifiers tagged the TCRbeta library. In TCRdb, the PCR reads were re-called with MiXCR into one record per CDR3 protein. The table includes 230,000 or so distinct CDR3 sequences, around 13% detected once. There are many counts of this clonotype. The input for sequencing was PBMCs from the stem cell graft donor, taken from the stem cell graft. The TCR comes from a human donor who donated a stem cell graft to a child with acute lymphoblastic leukemia. The V call is TRBV6-1, the J call TRBJ2-2; D call uncertain. The CDR3 loop reads CASSRVGVGRNTGELFF. The CDR3 nucleotides read TGTGCCAGCAGCCGAGTGGGCGTTGGACGAAACACCGGGGAGCTGTTTTTT.